This TCR beta chain was documented in a study of blood T cell repertoires in COVID-19. Overall study: There were acute and convalescent COVID-19 samples, and they came from the United States, Italy and Spain. The analysed material was cDNA or gDNA that came from T cells, B-cell-depleted T cells, or PBMCs.

Study processing details: Reference gene primer amplification in the assay estimated nucleated cell counts. Method: immunoSEQ multiplex PCR; TCRdb's copy keeps in-frame clones and lacks some. V and J calls and clone size are given by that table; D and trimming were obtained from the DNA. The table lists some 52,000 clones, around 86% of them singletons. Deletions cut 1 base from V and 3 bases from J, with 14 bases between. CDR1 SGHDN and CDR2 FVKESK come from the germline V gene. The CDR3 spans 16 residues. The sequence came from a man in his 70s with acute or convalescent COVID-19. This sequence joins TRBV14 and TRBJ2-3; possibly TRBD2 for D (6 bases). The sample consisted of peripheral blood. The CDR3 sequence is CASSQVTGVVTDTQYF. In DNA form, the CDR3 reads TGTGCCAGCAGCCAAGTGACGGGAGTGGTAACAGATACGCAGTATTTT. The entire variable domain, with the rest obtained from reference TRBV14 and TRBJ2-3, is as follows: EAGVTQFPSHSVIEKGQTVTLRCDPISGHDNLYWYRRVMGKEIKFLLHFVKESKQDESGMPNNRFLAERTGGTYSTLKVQPAELEDSGVYFCASSQVTGVVTDTQYFGPGTRLTVL.